This T cell receptor (beta chain) was retrieved from a study of cytomegalovirus exposure and HLA in healthy donors. The germline CDR1 and CDR2 sequences are SGHAT and FQNNGV. The V gene end was trimmed by 6 bases and the J gene end by 5 bases; junction bases not matched to a gene: 12. The CDR3 is 16 residues long. The method was immunoSEQ multiplex PCR; TCRdb's version includes in-frame clones alone and lacks a portion of them. The sample has approximately 150,000 clones; around nine tenths are singletons. The receptor was derived from a woman under 30 in good health and CMV-seropositive. The gene calls are TRBV11-2 and TRBJ2-5; 10 bases fit TRBD2. The source material was PBMCs. The CDR3 is CASRTDITSGAETQYF. The CDR3, as DNA: TGTGCCAGCAGGACTGATATCACTAGCGGGGCGGAGACCCAGTACTTC.